This is a list of T cell receptor beta chains from one sample in a study of T cell responses to AZD1222 COVID-19 vaccine. The protocol was immunoSEQ multiplex PCR, while the TCRdb copy is restricted to in-frame clones and leaves out a portion. The sample records more than 70,000 clones, approximately 90% being singletons. The sequences come from peripheral blood, collected 28 days after the second AZD1222 dose. The origin of the receptors is an adult who received the AZD1222 COVID-19 vaccine. The CDR3 runs from the conserved cysteine through the conserved F or W. D genes are given only for firm matches. Clone size, where shown, is once, few, many, or a class for clones that have expanded.

size	D	V	J	CDR3	DNA
NA	NA	TRBV6-1	TRBJ2-7	CASSEIGTGVYEQYF	TGTGCCAGCAGTGAAATCGGGACGGGGGTGTACGAGCAGTACTTC
NA	NA	TRBV5-1	TRBJ1-5	CASSATGFNQPQHF	TGCGCCAGCAGCGCCACAGGGTTCAATCAGCCCCAGCATTTT
once	TRBD1	TRBV18	TRBJ1-3	CASSPLTGGGSGNTIYF	TGTGCCAGCTCACCACTCACAGGGGGCGGCTCTGGAAACACCATATATTTT
NA	NA	TRBV28	TRBJ2-7	CASSPPPRGASYEQYF	TGTGCCAGCAGTCCTCCACCCCGTGGGGCTTCCTACGAGCAGTACTTC
NA	NA	TRBV18	TRBJ1-5	CASRDTLNQPQHF	TGTGCCAGTCGGGACACCCTCAATCAGCCCCAGCATTTT
NA	TRBD2	TRBV4-1	TRBJ2-3	CASSLPITSGITDTQYF	TGCGCCAGCAGCCTCCCCATAACTAGCGGGATCACAGATACGCAGTATTTT
NA	NA	TRBV19	TRBJ2-7	CAITGDGDYEQYF	TGTGCCATTACGGGGGACGGCGACTACGAGCAGTACTTC
few	TRBD2	TRBV6-5	TRBJ2-7	CASRAGTSESGEQYF	TGTGCCAGCAGAGCCGGGACTAGCGAGTCGGGGGAGCAGTACTTC
NA	TRBD2	TRBV9	TRBJ2-3	CASSSRLAGGLDTQYF	TGTGCCAGCAGCTCGCGACTAGCGGGAGGGCTGGATACGCAGTATTTT
once	TRBD1	TRBV4-2	TRBJ1-1	CASSQTAVRGGTEAFF	TGTGCCAGCAGCCAAACTGCAGTCAGGGGGGGGACTGAAGCTTTCTTT
NA	NA	TRBV6-5	TRBJ2-5	CASSYSKGSQETQYF	TGTGCCAGCAGTTACTCCAAGGGAAGCCAAGAGACCCAGTACTTC
NA	NA	TRBV5-1	TRBJ1-2	CASSLVLAGGNYGYTF	TGCGCCAGCAGCTTGGTTCTTGCGGGAGGTAACTATGGCTACACCTTC
once	NA	TRBV6-1	TRBJ1-1	CASSVASRTEAFF	TGTGCCAGCAGTGTAGCCTCCCGCACTGAAGCTTTCTTT
NA	TRBD2	TRBV5-4	TRBJ2-7	CASSSGTSGSEQYF	TGTGCCAGCAGCTCCGGGACTAGCGGTTCCGAGCAGTACTTC
NA	NA	TRBV7-9	TRBJ2-3	CASSLAPGRGPDTQYF	TGTGCCAGCAGCTTAGCTCCGGGGCGGGGTCCAGATACGCAGTATTTT
NA	NA	TRBV19	TRBJ2-7	CASRSDSYEQYF	TGTGCCAGTAGATCGGACAGCTACGAGCAGTACTTC
NA	TRBD1	TRBV28	TRBJ1-3	CASRGGQGSGNTIYF	TGTGCCAGCAGGGGGGGACAGGGCTCAGGAAACACCATATATTTT
NA	NA	TRBV28	TRBJ1-2	CASSPPNYGYTF	TGTGCCAGCAGTCCTCCTAACTATGGCTACACCTTC
once	TRBD2	TRBV7-9	TRBJ2-7	CASSPIPGLAGAYEQYF	TGTGCCAGCAGCCCCATCCCGGGACTAGCGGGAGCTTACGAGCAGTACTTC
once	NA	TRBV3-1/TRBV3-2	TRBJ2-3	CASRPRWESSADTQYF	TGTGCCAGCAGGCCACGATGGGAATCGTCTGCAGATACGCAGTATTTT
NA	NA	TRBV6-2/TRBV6-3	TRBJ1-4	CASSPPREKLFF	TGTGCCAGCAGTCCACCAAGGGAAAAACTGTTTTTT
once	TRBD2	TRBV4-2	TRBJ2-3	CASSHPGTSGRDTQYF	TGTGCCAGCAGCCACCCCGGGACTAGCGGGAGAGATACGCAGTATTTT
NA	TRBD1	TRBV24-1	TRBJ2-5	CATSDLSDRGYQETQYF	TGTGCCACCAGTGATCTTTCGGACAGGGGCTACCAAGAGACCCAGTACTTC